These 11 T cell receptor beta chains were sequenced from one sample in a study of a mutant IDH1 vaccine in newly diagnosed glioma. This table comes from immunoSEQ multiplex PCR, and its TCRdb copy is limited to in-frame clones, with some not included. Of about 94,000 clones in the sample, 85% to 90% were seen once. Their antigens remain unidentified. Noted time point: week 47, end of study. Vaccination comprised doses that each held 300 ug of mutant IDH1 20-mer peptide, plus topical imiquimod. The sample here was PBMCs, taken from a glioma patient whose treatment included an IDH1 peptide vaccine. The receptors come from a woman aged 45-65 years with glioma.

The chain recombines TRBV10-3 with TRBJ2-7, with D possibly being TRBD1 or TRBD2 (5 bases each). Trimming left V 9 bases short and J 3 bases short, with 15 bases between. Looked up from germline, CDR1 is ENHRY and CDR2 is SYGVKD. The CDR3 is made up of 13 amino acids. In DNA form, the CDR3 reads TGTGCCATTCGGGACCGATTGAGCTACGAGCAGTACTTC. It yields the protein CAIRDRLSYEQYF.

This clone was observed once. This rearrangement joins TRBV30 to TRBJ2-6, with no clear D. Germline-derived CDR1 and CDR2 are GTSNPN and SVGIG (reference sequence). The V end lost 3 bases, the J end lost 4 bases, and 16 bases lay between the germline ends. The CDR3 length is 16 residues. This chain's CDR3 is CAWSLDPASGANVLTF. The CDR3 nucleotides read TGTGCCTGGAGCCTAGACCCGGCCTCCGGGGCCAACGTCCTGACTTTC.

This clone was detected only once. One end of the junction is discordant with germline, which a read error may explain. This sequence joins TRBV4-2 and TRBJ2-5; TRBD2 aligns across 7 bases. Germline V gene data show CDR1 as LGHNA and CDR2 as YNFKEQ. The CDR3 consists of 15 residues. The CDR3 loop reads CASSQASGPGETQYF. CDR3 coding DNA: TGTGCCAGCAGTCAAGCTAGCGGCCCGGGGGAGACCCAGTACTTC.

Only a few counts were recorded for this clone. This sequence joins TRBV2 and TRBJ1-1; tentatively, D is TRBD1 (5 bases). This CDR3 comprises 13 residues. V was shortened by 6 bases and J by 1 base, with 9 bases between the two germline ends. Germline CDR1 SNHLY, CDR2 FYNNEI. This CDR3 reads CASSVTGNTEAFF. CDR3 in DNA: TGTGCCAGCAGCGTAACAGGGAACACTGAAGCTTTCTTT.

The chain recombines TRBV7-2 with TRBJ2-2; TRBD2 matches 10 bases. Germline CDR1 reads SGHTA; CDR2 reads FQGNSA. This CDR3 is built from 15 residues. V shed 6 bases and J 3 bases; nucleotides not matched to a gene: 4. The chain's CDR3 is CASSWTSGYTGELFF. DNA for the CDR3: TGTGCCAGCAGTTGGACTAGCGGTTACACCGGGGAGCTGTTTTTT.

V gene TRBV10-3 combines with J gene TRBJ2-1; TRBD2 aligns across 9 bases. The junction had 0 bases not matched to a gene; V was cut back by 4 bases and J by 5 bases. Germline lookup yields CDR1 ENHRY and CDR2 SYGVKD. The CDR3 length is 13 residues. The CDR3 bases are TGTGCCATCAGTGGGACTAGCGACAATGAGCAGTTCTTC. This translates into CAISGTSDNEQFF.

The chain joins TRBV6-5 to TRBJ1-3; D not certain. The V gene lost 2 bases and the J gene lost 1 base, with 6 bases spanning the gap. This CDR3 comprises 14 residues. In germline, CDR1 is MNHEY, CDR2 SVGAGI. In DNA form, the CDR3 reads TGTGCCAGCAGTTACAAGGGTTCTGGAAACACCATATATTTT. The encoded protein is CASSYKGSGNTIYF.

This clone is a singleton in its sample. This sequence joins TRBV11-3 and TRBJ2-1, with a weak D call TRBD1 (5 bases). This CDR3 is built from 15 residues. V was pared by 4 bases and J by 0 bases, with 10 bases between. Germline loops: CDR1 SGHNT, CDR2 YENEEA. CDR3: CASSSRQSSYNEQFF. The CDR3 region has the DNA TGTGCCAGCAGCTCGAGACAGAGCTCCTACAATGAGCAGTTCTTC.

The gene calls are TRBV5-1 and TRBJ1-6; 7 bases line up with TRBD1. The CDR3 loop spans 16 amino acids. Trimming at V came to 4 bases and at J to 5 bases, leaving 9 bases not matched to a gene. Germline CDR1 reads SGHRS; CDR2 reads YFSETQ. CDR3 sequence: CASSAGPGQNNSPLHF. The DNA for the CDR3 is TGCGCCAGCAGCGCGGGACCGGGACAGAATAATTCACCCCTCCACTTT.

The gene calls are TRBV12-5 and TRBJ2-1; D may match TRBD1 or TRBD2 (5 bases each). Looked up from germline, CDR1 is LGHNT and CDR2 is FRNRAP. V shed 4 bases and J shed 2 bases, with 15 bases lying between them. The CDR3 sequence is 16 residues long. DNA for the CDR3: TGTGCTAGTGGTTCCAGGGCGGAGGATACCTACAATGAGCAGTTCTTC. Its protein is CASGSRAEDTYNEQFF.

There are a few counts of this clone. This chain joins TRBV6-5 and TRBJ1-1; maybe TRBD1 (5 bases). V gave up 11 bases and J gave up 6 bases, with 16 bases separating them. The CDR3 spans 12 residues. Germline CDR1 and CDR2: MNHEY and SVGAGI. The CDR3 nucleotides are TGTGCCGCACACCGGGGACCCGCTGAAGCTTTCTTT. Protein: CAAHRGPAEAFF.